This T cell receptor (beta chain) was recorded in a study of blood T cell repertoires in COVID-19. As processed by the authors: Estimation of nucleated cell counts relied on the amplification of reference gene primers. Measured with immunoSEQ multiplex PCR; TCRdb has only the in-frame clones, and not every one. The V and J calls and clone size are taken from that table; D and trimming were inferred from the DNA. This table holds about 270,000 clones, about 87% found once. The study drew participants aged about 18 to 89 years from around 24 US areas. This TCR was recovered from a woman in her thirties or forties with acute COVID-19. The source material was PBMCs or T cells enriched from blood (not recorded which).

Here the CDR3 reads CASSYRDFATGELFF. In nucleotides, the CDR3 is TGTGCCAGCAGCTACCGGGACTTCGCCACCGGGGAGCTGTTTTTT. The chain is built from TRBV7-8 and TRBJ2-2; a weak D match, TRBD2 (6 bases). CDR1 is SGHVS, CDR2 FQNEAQ, per germline. The CDR3 contains 15 residues. V lost 4 bases and J lost 4, with 13 bases in between.